The next 10 T cell receptor beta chains were all read from a single sample in a study of control samples from healthy donors and cancer patients. The assay was immunoSEQ multiplex PCR, and TCRdb's table has in-frame clones only and misses some. The sample consists of about 160,000 clones, about 94% of them appearing once. Sequenced: blood. The receptors derive from a woman between 25 and 40 years old in good health.

The V and J genes are TRBV27 and TRBJ2-1; D is perhaps TRBD2 (6 bases). Trimming shortened V by 4 bases and J by 2 bases, and 9 bases separated the two germline ends. This CDR3 comprises 14 residues. Germline values: CDR1 MNHEY, CDR2 SMNVEV (reference sequence). CDR3 sequence (DNA): TGTGCCAGCAGTTGGACTACCGCCTACAATGAGCAGTTCTTC. Protein product: CASSWTTAYNEQFF.

The J gene is TRBJ1-1, the V gene TRBV10-3, with TRBD1 matching over 7 bases. The ends lost 0 bases at V and 10 bases at J; junction bases unmatched: 11. Germline V gene sequence: CDR1 ENHRY, CDR2 SYGVKD. This CDR3 is built from 15 residues. The CDR3 region has the DNA TGTGCCATCAGTGAGTCATCTTGGACAGGCCAAGGAGCTTTCTTT. This codes for CAISESSWTGQGAFF.

The rearrangement uses TRBV5-8 and TRBJ1-1; the D is unclear. V was shortened by 4 bases and J by 1 base, with 11 bases between the two germline ends. Germline CDR1 and CDR2: SGHTS and YDEGEE. There are 14 residues in the CDR3. The CDR3 nucleotides read TGTGCCAGCAGCCCCCTCCCGGGGAACACTGAAGCTTTCTTT. Translating gives CASSPLPGNTEAFF. Drawing the rest from reference TRBV5-8 and TRBJ1-1, the complete variable domain is EAGVTQSPTHLIKTRGQQATLRCSPISGHTSVYWYQQALGLGLQFLLWYDEGEERNRGNFPPRFSGRQFPNYSSELNVNALELEDSALYLCASSPLPGNTEAFFGQGTRLTVV.

The J gene is TRBJ1-6, the V gene TRBV5-4, with unresolved D. Between the trimmed V and J ends, which lost 0 bases and 6 bases, there was a span of 10 bases. There are 15 residues in the CDR3. Germline V gene lookup returns CDR1 SGHNT and CDR2 YYREEE (reference sequence). Here the CDR3 DNA reads TGTGCCAGCAGCTTGGTGGGGAGGGCTAATTCACCCCTCCACTTT. Its protein product is CASSLVGRANSPLHF. Variable domain in full (rest from reference TRBV5-4 and TRBJ1-6): ETGVTQSPTHLIKTRGQQVTLRCSSQSGHNTVSWYQQALGQGPQFIFQYYREEENGRGNFPPRFSGLQFPNYSSELNVNALELDDSALYLCASSLVGRANSPLHFGNGTRLTVT.

The chain has TRBV4-1 and TRBJ2-4; D unresolved. CDR3 length: 16 amino acids. V was shortened by 3 bases and J by 0 bases, with 12 bases between the two germline ends. Germline values: CDR1 MGHRA, CDR2 YSYEKL. The CDR3 nucleotides read TGCGCCAGCAGCCAGGTGGGCTTTTTAGCCAAAAACATTCAGTACTTC. Its translation is CASSQVGFLAKNIQYF.

This clone was counted a few times. The CDR3 DNA sequence: TGTGCCAGCAGCCCCTCCTACCTGACGGGAAATTCTTACGAGCAGTACTTC. Translating it yields CASSPSYLTGNSYEQYF. This chain connects TRBV7-2 to TRBJ2-7; D is possibly TRBD2 (5 bases). CDR1 and CDR2 (germline): SGHTA, FQGNSA. The germline V and J ends were trimmed by 5 bases and 4 bases, with 24 bases remaining between them. The CDR3 runs to 17 residues.

The V gene is TRBV12-3 or TRBV12-4, the J gene TRBJ1-2, with D uncertain. Trimming took off 3 bases at V and 3 bases at J, with 8 bases between the two ends. The CDR3 is 13 residues long. The CDR3 protein is CASSLAGDYGYTF. Written as DNA, the CDR3 is TGTGCCAGCAGTTTGGCGGGAGACTATGGCTACACCTTC.

The chain joins TRBV29-1 to TRBJ2-3, with D tentatively TRBD1 (6 bases). Trimming left V 6 bases short and J 2 bases short, with 15 bases between. Germline V gene lookup returns CDR1 SQVTM and CDR2 ANQGSEA. The CDR3 consists of 14 residues. The DNA of the CDR3 is TGCAGCGTCGTGAACCAGGGGCTCACAGATACGCAGTATTTT. It codes for CSVVNQGLTDTQYF.

The chain recombines TRBV12-3 or TRBV12-4 with TRBJ2-7; TRBD1 agrees at 8 bases. The V segment lost 5 bases and the J segment 5 bases; nucleotides outside the gene matches: 2. This CDR3 spans 12 amino acids. The CDR3 is CASSTTGDEQYF. The CDR3 DNA follows: TGTGCCAGCAGTACGACAGGGGACGAGCAGTACTTC.

The genes are TRBV27 and TRBJ2-1, with TRBD1 matching 9 bases. The CDR3 consists of 15 residues. The V gene end was trimmed by 4 bases and the J gene end by 2 bases; junction bases not matched to a gene: 3. CDR1 MNHEY and CDR2 SMNVEV come from the germline V gene (reference sequence). The CDR3 DNA follows: TGTGCCAGCAGTTCTGGGACAGGGACCTACAATGAGCAGTTCTTC. Its translation is CASSSGTGTYNEQFF.